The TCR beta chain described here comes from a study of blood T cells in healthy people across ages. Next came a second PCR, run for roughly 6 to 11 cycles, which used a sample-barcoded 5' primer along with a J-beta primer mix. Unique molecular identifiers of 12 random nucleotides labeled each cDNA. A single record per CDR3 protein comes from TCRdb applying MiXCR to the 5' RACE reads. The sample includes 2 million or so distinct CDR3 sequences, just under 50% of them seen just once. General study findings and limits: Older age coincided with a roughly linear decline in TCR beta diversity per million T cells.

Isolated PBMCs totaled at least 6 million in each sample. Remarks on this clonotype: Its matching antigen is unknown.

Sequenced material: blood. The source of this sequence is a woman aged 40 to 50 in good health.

CDR3 coding DNA: TGTGCCAGCGCATCCAGGCAGTTTTCGGAGACCCAGTACTTC. This translates into CASASRQFSETQYF. The gene calls are TRBV6-5 and TRBJ2-5; D remains ambiguous. There are 14 residues in the CDR3. V was trimmed by 8 bases and J by 5 bases, leaving 18 bases between them. Per germline, CDR1 MNHEY and CDR2 SVGAGI.